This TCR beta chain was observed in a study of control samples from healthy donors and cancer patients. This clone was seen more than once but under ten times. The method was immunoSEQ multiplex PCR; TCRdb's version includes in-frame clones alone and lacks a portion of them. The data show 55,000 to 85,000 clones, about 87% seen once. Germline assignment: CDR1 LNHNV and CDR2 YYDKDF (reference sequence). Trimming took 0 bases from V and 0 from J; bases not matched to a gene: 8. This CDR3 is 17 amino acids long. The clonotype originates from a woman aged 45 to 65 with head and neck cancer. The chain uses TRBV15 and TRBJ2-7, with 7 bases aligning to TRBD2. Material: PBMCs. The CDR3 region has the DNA TGTGCCACCAGCAGAGATCGGAGCGGGGCCAGCTCCTACGAGCAGTACTTC. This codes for CATSRDRSGASSYEQYF.